What follows describes a single TCR beta chain. This sample is part of a study of blood T cell repertoires in COVID-19. Trimming pared 2 bases from V and 3 bases from J, leaving 11 bases between. Germline-derived CDR1 and CDR2 are SGHTA and FQGNSA. This CDR3 spans 14 amino acids. As handled by the study authors: Estimation of nucleated cell counts relied on the amplification of reference gene primers. Sequenced by immunoSEQ multiplex PCR; TCRdb stores in-frame clones only, minus some. The D gene and trimming were derived from the DNA, and the V and J assignments and clone size from that table. The sample carries over 85,000 clones, approximately 82% recorded once.

V is TRBV7-2 and J is TRBJ2-7; the D gene is possibly TRBD2 (6 bases). Specimen: peripheral blood. The sequence was obtained from a man in his 60s with active or convalescent COVID-19. The DNA of the CDR3 is TGTGCCAGCAGCTTATCGGGGGACGTCTACGAGCAGTACTTC. Its translation is CASSLSGDVYEQYF.